This paragraph covers one TCR beta chain sequence. Its matching antigen is unknown. Possible read error: a much larger clone is one base away. From genomic DNA, TCR beta CDR3 was amplified by two-round multiplex PCR. It was primers specific to each TRBV and TRBJ gene that first-round PCR used. In TCRdb, the multiplex PCR reads were re-called with MiXCR into one record per CDR3 protein. The table lists approximately 51,000 distinct CDR3 sequences, around a third of them singletons. The entry originates in a study of prognosis after radiotherapy for stage I lung cancer. Study summary: Patients with newly diagnosed primary stage I lung tumors numbered over eleven, with five others having oligometastatic NSCLC after surgical resection of the primary tumor. Radiotherapy was followed by distant metastases in a few patients, which appeared at a median of roughly seven months; under 17 patients showed no significant progression. General observations from the study: Frequencies of TRBV and TRBJ gene use reportedly varied by whether patients had metastases. When patients developed distant metastases, their Shannon entropy after stereotactic body radiation therapy was lower.

Germline loops: CDR1 SQVTM, CDR2 ANQGSEA. The CDR3 is 14 amino acids. The clonotype originates from a donor aged 50 or older with non-small cell lung cancer. The sequenced sample was PBMCs, obtained before or after stereotactic body radiation therapy (not recorded which). The chain combines TRBV29-1 with TRBJ2-2; D could derive from TRBD1 or TRBD2 (5 bases each). CDR3 protein: CSVRVSLNTGDLFF. CDR3 in DNA: TGCAGCGTCAGGGTTTCACTTAACACCGGGGATCTGTTTTTT.